The text below deals with one T cell receptor (beta chain). Its target is unknown. This sample stems from a study of T-cell memory formation after mild COVID-19. General study points: CD4/CD8 balance held among clones contracting day 15 to 85, and later expanders leaned CD4+. CD4+ contracting clones were mainly CM and EM; CD8+ ones, EMRA.

TCRdb redid the calling of the 5' RACE reads with MiXCR, one entry per CDR3 protein. The sample contains some 440,000 distinct CDR3 sequences, around 25% of which appear only once. Germline lookup yields CDR1 SGHNT and CDR2 YYREEE (reference sequence). The V gene end was trimmed by 4 bases and the J gene end by 2 bases; junction bases not matched to a gene: 6. This CDR3 has 15 residues. The specimen sequenced was PBMCs or a T cell subset sorted from them (not recorded which). The V call is TRBV5-4, the J call TRBJ2-3, with TRBD2 matching over 8 bases. This TCR was sampled from an adult woman who had mild COVID-19 (a few samples of this study predate the infection). Cell type and time point are not known. The CDR3: CASSSPGLDTDTQYF. CDR3 nucleotides: TGTGCCAGCAGCAGCCCGGGACTAGACACAGATACGCAGTATTTT. The full variable domain, completed using reference TRBV5-4 and TRBJ2-3, is ETGVTQSPTHLIKTRGQQVTLRCSSQSGHNTVSWYQQALGQGPQFIFQYYREEENGRGNFPPRFSGLQFPNYSSELNVNALELDDSALYLCASSSPGLDTDTQYFGPGTRLTVL.